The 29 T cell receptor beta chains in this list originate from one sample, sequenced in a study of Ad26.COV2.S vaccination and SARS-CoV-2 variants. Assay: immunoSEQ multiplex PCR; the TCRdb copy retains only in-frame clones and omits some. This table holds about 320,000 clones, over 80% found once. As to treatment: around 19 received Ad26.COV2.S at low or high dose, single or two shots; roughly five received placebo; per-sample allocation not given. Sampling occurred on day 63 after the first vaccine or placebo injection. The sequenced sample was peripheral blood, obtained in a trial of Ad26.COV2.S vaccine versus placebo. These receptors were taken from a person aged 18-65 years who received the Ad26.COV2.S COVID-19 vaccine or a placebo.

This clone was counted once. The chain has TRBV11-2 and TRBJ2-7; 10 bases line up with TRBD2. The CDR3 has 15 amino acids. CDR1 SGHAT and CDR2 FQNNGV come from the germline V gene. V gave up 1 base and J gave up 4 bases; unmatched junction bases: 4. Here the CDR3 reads CASSLAASGGYEQYF. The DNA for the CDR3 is TGTGCCAGCAGCTTAGCGGCTAGCGGGGGTTACGAGCAGTACTTC.

CDR3 bases: TGTGCCAGCAGTTACTCACAGGGGAGCACTGAAGCTTTCTTT. Protein product: CASSYSQGSTEAFF. This chain connects TRBV6-5 to TRBJ1-1; 7 nucleotides match TRBD1. Looked up from germline, CDR1 is MNHEY and CDR2 is SVGAGI. The ends lost 0 bases at V and 4 bases at J; junction bases unmatched: 2. The CDR3 contains 14 residues.

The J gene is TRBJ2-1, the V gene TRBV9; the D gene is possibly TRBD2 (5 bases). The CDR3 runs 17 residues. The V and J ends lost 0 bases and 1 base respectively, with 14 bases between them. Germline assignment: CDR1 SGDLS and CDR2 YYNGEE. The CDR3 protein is CASSVVSTTQSYNEQFF. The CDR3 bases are TGTGCCAGCAGCGTAGTATCGACTACCCAATCCTACAATGAGCAGTTCTTC. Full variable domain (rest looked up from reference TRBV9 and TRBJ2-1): DSGVTQTPKHLITATGQRVTLRCSPRSGDLSVYWYQQSLDQGLQFLIQYYNGEERAKGNILERFSAQQFPDLHSELNLSSLELGDSALYFCASSVVSTTQSYNEQFFGPGTRLTVL.

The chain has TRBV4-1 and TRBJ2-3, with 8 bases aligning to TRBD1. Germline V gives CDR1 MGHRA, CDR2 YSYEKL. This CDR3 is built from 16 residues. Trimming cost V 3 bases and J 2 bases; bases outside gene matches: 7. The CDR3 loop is CASSQKQGDSTDTQYF. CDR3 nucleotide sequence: TGCGCCAGCAGCCAGAAACAGGGGGATTCCACAGATACGCAGTATTTT.

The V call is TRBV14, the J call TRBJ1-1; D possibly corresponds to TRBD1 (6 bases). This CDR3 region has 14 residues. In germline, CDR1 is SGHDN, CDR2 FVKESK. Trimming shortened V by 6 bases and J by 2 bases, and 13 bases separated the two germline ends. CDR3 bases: TGTGCCAGCAGTTGGGCGGGGGGCAACACTGAAGCTTTCTTT. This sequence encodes CASSWAGGNTEAFF.

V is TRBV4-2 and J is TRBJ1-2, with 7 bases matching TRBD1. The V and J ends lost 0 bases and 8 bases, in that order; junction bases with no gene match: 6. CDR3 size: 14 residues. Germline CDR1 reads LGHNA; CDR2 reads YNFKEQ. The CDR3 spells CASSQDTTGRGYTF. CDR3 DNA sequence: TGTGCCAGCAGCCAAGATACGACAGGGCGCGGCTACACCTTC.

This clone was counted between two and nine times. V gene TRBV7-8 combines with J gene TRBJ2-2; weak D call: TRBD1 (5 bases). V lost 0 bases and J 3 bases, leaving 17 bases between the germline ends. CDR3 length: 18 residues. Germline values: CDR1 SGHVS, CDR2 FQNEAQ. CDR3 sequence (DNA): TGTGCCAGCAGCTTAGCGACGATTGGCAGGGAATACACCGGGGAGCTGTTTTTT. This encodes CASSLATIGREYTGELFF.

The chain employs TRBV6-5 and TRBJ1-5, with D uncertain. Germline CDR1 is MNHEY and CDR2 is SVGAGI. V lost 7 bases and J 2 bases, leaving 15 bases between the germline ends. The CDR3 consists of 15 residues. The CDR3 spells CASTPAGGGNQPQHF. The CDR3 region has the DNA TGTGCCAGCACCCCCGCCGGAGGAGGCAATCAGCCCCAGCATTTT.

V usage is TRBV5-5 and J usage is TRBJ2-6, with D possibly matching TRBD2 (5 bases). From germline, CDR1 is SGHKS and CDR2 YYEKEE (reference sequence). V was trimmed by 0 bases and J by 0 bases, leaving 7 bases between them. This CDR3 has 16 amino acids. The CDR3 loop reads CASSLDAGSGANVLTF. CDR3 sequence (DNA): TGTGCCAGCAGCTTGGATGCGGGCTCTGGGGCCAACGTCCTGACTTTC.

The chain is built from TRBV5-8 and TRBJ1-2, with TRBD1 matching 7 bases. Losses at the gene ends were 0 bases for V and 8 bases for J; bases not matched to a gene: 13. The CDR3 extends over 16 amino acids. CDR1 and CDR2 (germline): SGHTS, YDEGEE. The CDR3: CASSLARQGPTWGYTF. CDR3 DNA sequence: TGTGCCAGCAGCTTGGCGCGACAGGGCCCGACTTGGGGCTACACCTTC.

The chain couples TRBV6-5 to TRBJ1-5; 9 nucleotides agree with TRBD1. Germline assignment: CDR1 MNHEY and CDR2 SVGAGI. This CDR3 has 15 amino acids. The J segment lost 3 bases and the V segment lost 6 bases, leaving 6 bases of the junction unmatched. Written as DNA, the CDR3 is TGTGCCAGCAGACGGGACAGGGCGAACAATCAGCCCCAGCATTTT. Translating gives CASRRDRANNQPQHF.

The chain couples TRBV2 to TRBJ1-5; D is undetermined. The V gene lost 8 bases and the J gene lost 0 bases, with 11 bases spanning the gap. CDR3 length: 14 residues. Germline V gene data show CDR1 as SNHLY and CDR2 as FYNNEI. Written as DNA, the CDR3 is TGTGCCAGCTCTCGGGATTATAGCAATCAGCCCCAGCATTTT. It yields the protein CASSRDYSNQPQHF.

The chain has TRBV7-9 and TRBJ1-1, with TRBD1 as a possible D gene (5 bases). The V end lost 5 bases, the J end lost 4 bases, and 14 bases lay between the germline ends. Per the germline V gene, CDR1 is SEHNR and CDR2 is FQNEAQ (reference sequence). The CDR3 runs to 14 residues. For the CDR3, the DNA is TGTGCCAGCAGCGCCACCGGGGACCGCACTGAAGCTTTCTTT. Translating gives CASSATGDRTEAFF. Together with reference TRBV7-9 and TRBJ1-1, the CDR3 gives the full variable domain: DTGVSQNPRHKITKRGQNVTFRCDPISEHNRLYWYRQTLGQGPEFLTYFQNEAQLEKSRLLSDRFSAERPKGSFSTLEIQRTEQGDSAMYLCASSATGDRTEAFFGQGTRLTVV.

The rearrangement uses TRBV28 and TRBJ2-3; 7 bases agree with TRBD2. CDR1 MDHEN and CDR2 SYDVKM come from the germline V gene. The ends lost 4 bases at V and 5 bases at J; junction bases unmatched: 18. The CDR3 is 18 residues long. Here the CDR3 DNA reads TGTGCCAGCAGTTCAAGGGGTAGGGTAGCGGGTACGGGAGATACGCAGTATTTT. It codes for CASSSRGRVAGTGDTQYF.

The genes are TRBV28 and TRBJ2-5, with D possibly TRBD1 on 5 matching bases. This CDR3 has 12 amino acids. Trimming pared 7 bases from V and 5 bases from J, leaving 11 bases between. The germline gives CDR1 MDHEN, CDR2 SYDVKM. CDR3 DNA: TGTGCCAGCAATTGGGCAGGGGAGACCCAGTACTTC. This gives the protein CASNWAGETQYF.

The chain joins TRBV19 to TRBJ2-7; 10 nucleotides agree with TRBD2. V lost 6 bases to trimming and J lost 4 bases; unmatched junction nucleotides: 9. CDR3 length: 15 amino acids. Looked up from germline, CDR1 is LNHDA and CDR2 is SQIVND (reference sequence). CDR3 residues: CASSSSGGAGYEQYF. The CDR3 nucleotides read TGTGCCAGTAGCTCCAGCGGGGGGGCCGGTTACGAGCAGTACTTC. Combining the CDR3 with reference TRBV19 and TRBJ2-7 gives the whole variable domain DGGITQSPKYLFRKEGQNVTLSCEQNLNHDAMYWYRQDPGQGLRLIYYSQIVNDFQKGDIAEGYSVSREKKESFPLTVTSAQKNPTAFYLCASSSSGGAGYEQYFGPGTRLTVT.

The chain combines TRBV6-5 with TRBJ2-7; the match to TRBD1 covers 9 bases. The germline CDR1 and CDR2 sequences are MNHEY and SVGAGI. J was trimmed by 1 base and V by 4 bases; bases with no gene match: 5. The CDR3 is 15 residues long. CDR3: CASSSTGGRSYEQYF. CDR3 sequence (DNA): TGTGCCAGCAGTTCGACAGGGGGGCGTTCCTACGAGCAGTACTTC.

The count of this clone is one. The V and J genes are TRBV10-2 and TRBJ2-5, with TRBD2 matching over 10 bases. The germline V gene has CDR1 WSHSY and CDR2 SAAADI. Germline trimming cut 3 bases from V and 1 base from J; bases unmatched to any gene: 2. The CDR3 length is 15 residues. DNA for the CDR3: TGCGCCAGCAGTGAACAGCGGGGGGGCCAAGAGACCCAGTACTTC. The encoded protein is CASSEQRGGQETQYF.

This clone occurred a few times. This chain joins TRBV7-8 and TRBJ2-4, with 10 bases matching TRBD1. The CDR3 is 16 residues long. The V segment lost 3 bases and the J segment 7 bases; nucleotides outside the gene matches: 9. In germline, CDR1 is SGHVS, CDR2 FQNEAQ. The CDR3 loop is CASSFGPGTGVNIQYF. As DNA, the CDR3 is TGTGCCAGCAGCTTCGGACCCGGGACAGGGGTCAACATTCAGTACTTC.

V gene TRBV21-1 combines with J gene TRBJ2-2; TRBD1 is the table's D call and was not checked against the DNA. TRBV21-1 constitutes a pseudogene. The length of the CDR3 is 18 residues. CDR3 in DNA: TGTGCCAGCAGCACGGGACACCCAGGCCCGTGGTTTGTTGGGGAGCTGTTTTTT. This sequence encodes CASSTGHPGPWFVGELFF.

CDR3 sequence reads: CASSLGSTSGVSTDTQYF. The CDR3 nucleotides are TGTGCCAGCAGCTTAGGGTCGACTAGCGGGGTTAGCACAGATACGCAGTATTTT. This chain joins TRBV7-6 and TRBJ2-3; 11 bases are a match to TRBD2. The CDR3 has 18 amino acids. Germline V lookup: CDR1 SGHVS, CDR2 FNYEAQ. V was clipped by 1 base and J by 0 bases; unmatched bases: 6.

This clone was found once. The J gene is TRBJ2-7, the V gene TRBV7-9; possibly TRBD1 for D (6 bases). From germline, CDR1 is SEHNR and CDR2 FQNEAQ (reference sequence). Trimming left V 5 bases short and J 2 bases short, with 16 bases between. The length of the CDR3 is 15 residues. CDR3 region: CASSQGLKLPYEQYF. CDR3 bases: TGTGCCAGCAGCCAGGGGTTGAAGCTCCCCTACGAGCAGTACTTC.

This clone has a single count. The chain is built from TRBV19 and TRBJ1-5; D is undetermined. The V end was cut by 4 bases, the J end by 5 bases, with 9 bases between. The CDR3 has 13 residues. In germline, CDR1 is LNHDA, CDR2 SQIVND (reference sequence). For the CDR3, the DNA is TGTGCCAGTAGTACGGCCCGTTATCAGCCCCAGCATTTT. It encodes CASSTARYQPQHF.

The CDR3 region has the DNA TGTGCCAGCAGCGTACTAGCAGGGCAAGAGACCCAGTACTTC. Residues: CASSVLAGQETQYF. V usage is TRBV7-2 and J usage is TRBJ2-5; TRBD2 is a possible D gene (6 bases). The V end lost 5 bases, the J end lost 2 bases, and 12 bases lay between the germline ends. The CDR3 totals 14 residues. Germline V lookup: CDR1 SGHTA, CDR2 FQGNSA.

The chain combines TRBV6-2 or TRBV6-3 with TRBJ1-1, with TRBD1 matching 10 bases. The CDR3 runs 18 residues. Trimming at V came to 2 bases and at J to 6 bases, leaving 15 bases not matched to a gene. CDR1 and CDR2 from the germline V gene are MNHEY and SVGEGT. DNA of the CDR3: TGTGCCAGCAGTTACAAGCTATTGGTTGGGACAGGGGTCGCTGAAGCTTTCTTT. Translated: CASSYKLLVGTGVAEAFF.

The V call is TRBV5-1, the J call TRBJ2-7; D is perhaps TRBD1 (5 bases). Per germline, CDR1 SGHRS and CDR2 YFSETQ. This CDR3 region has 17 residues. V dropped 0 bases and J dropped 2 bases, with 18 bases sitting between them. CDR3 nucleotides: TGCGCCAGCAGCTTGGCCAATCTCGGACACGACCCCTACGAGCAGTACTTC. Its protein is CASSLANLGHDPYEQYF.

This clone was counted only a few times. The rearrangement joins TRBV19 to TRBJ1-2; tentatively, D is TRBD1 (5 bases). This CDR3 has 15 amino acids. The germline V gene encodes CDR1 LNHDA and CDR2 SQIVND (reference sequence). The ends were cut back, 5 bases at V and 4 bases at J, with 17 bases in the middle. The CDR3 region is CASSPPGRESYGYTF. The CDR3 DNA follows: TGTGCCAGTAGTCCTCCGGGCAGGGAAAGCTATGGCTACACCTTC.

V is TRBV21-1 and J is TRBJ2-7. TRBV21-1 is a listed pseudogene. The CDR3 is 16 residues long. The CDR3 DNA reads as TGTGCCAGCAGCAAATGCATAAGGGACGGCGTCTCCGAGCAGTACTTC. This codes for CASSKCIRDGVSEQYF.

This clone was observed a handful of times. The CDR3 sequence: CASSPPGRGTGELFF. The CDR3 coding sequence is TGTGCCAGCAGTCCACCGGGACGGGGCACCGGGGAGCTGTTTTTT. The V and J genes are TRBV27 and TRBJ2-2; D may be TRBD1 or TRBD2 (5 bases each). The CDR3 runs 15 residues. Germline V gives CDR1 MNHEY, CDR2 SMNVEV (reference sequence). The V end was cut by 5 bases, the J end by 4 bases, with 14 bases between.